This T cell receptor beta chain was documented in a study of shared clonotypes between healthy human individuals. Naive CD8 cells comprised CD45RO-negative, CCR7-positively selected cells, excluding terminally differentiated effector memory CD45RA+ cells. All participating donors were Caucasian adults from Nashville, Tennessee. The ends lost 4 bases at V and 8 bases at J; junction bases unmatched: 11. In germline, CDR1 is MNHEY, CDR2 SMNVEV (reference sequence). The CDR3 loop spans 15 amino acids. Data came from immunoSEQ multiplex PCR; TCRdb stores just in-frame clones and leaves some out. The table lists just over 2,000,000 clones, about 95% of them singletons.

V usage is TRBV27 and J usage is TRBJ2-1; 7 bases are a match to TRBD2. This TCR was recovered from a young man in good health. Sequenced sample: naive CD8+ T cells sorted from blood. The CDR3, as DNA: TGTGCCAGCAGTTCGGGACTAACTTATATCCATGAGCAGTTCTTC. Protein sequence: CASSSGLTYIHEQFF.